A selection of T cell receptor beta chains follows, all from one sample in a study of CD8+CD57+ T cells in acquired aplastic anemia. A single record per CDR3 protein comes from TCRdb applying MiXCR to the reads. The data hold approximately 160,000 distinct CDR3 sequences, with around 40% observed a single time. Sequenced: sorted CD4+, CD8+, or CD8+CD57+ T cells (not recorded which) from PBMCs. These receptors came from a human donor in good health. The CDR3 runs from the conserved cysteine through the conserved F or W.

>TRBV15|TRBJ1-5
CATSRDLGNQPQHF
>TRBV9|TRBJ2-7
CASSPRRQYF
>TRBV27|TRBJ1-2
CASSLSKGLGYGYTF
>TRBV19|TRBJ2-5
CASSPSRGGQETQYF
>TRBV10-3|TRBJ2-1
CAISAREPSSYNEQFF
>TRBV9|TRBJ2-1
CASSVYGGRANEQFF
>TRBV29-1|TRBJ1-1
CSVGTVNTEAFF
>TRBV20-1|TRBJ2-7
CSARTGDEQYF
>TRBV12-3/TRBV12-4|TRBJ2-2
CASSPQGAGGELFF
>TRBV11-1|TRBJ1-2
CASSLGQGRANYGYTF
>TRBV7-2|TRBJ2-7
CASSQTNSYEQYF
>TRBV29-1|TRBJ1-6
CSVCRDPDTYNSPLHF
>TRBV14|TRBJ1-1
CASSPQRNTEAFF
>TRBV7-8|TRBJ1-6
CASSLVESPLHF
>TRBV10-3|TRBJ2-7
CAISRDTSYEQYF
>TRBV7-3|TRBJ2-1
CASSLDEDTKQFF
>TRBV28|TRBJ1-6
CASSLRTDNSPLHF
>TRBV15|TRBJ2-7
CATSTGYYEQYF
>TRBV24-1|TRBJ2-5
CATSEDTGMRETQYF
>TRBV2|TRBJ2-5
CASTRGTVQETQYF
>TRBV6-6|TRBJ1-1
CASSPRHLTEAFF
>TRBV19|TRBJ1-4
CASSISGTGREKLFF
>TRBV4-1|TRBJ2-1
CASSQDRDFGYNEQFF
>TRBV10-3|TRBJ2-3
CAISPGIGTDTQYF
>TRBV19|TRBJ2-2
CASSSTGGNTGELFF
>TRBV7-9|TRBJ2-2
CASSIGLGTGELFF
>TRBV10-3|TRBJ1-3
CATTGGENSGNTIYF
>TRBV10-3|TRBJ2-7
CAIGRVEHEQYF
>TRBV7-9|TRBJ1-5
CASSRDTLNQPQHF
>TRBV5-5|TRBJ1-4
CASSFGTGSEKLFF
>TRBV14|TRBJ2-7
CASSPMGTVPYEQYF
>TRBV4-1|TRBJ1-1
CASSPRLLDTEAFF
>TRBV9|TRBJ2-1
CASSVGGRSGEQFF
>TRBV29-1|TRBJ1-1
CSVSTGQGQIRTEAFF
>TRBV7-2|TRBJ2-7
CASSLGNEQYF
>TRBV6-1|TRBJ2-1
CATQPGQSYNEQFF
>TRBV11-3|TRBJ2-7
CASSLDPGPGYEQYF
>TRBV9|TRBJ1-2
CASERHYTF
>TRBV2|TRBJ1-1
CASSNRELGEAFF
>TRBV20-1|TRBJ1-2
CSARVEGFTGYTF
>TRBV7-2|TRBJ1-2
CASSLVFVGYTF
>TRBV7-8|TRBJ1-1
CASSLDRYTEAFF
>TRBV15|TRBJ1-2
CATSRDNYGYTF
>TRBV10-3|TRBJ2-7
CATGQGLNEQYF
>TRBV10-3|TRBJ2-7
CAISESGLAGRTYEQYF
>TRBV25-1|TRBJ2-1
CASGSNNEQFF
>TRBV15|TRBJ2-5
CATSRRGRGETQYF
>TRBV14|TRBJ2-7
CASSQVSGYEQYF
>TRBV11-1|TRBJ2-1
CASSFSLAGGASSYNEQFF
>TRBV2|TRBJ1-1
CASKEAGGPFTEAFF
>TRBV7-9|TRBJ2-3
CASSPKWADTQYF
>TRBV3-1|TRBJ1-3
CASSQDLSGNTIYF
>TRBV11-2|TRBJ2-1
CASSLDRDRGSHEQFF
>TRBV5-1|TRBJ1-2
CASSLQGDYYGYTF